Below, one TCR beta chain is given with its context. This sample stems from a study of shared clonotypes between healthy human individuals. Assay used: immunoSEQ multiplex PCR; TCRdb lists only in-frame clones, some missing. The sample carries more than 2,000,000 clones, over 90% recorded once. The CDR3 totals 13 residues. Germline-derived CDR1 and CDR2 are ENHRY and SYGVKD. The trim removed 8 bases at V and 2 bases at J, leaving 4 bases unmatched. Donors, without exception, were Caucasian adults residing in Nashville, Tennessee. The sequencing input was naive CD4+ T cells from PBMCs. The subset denotes: CD45RA+ positively selected. This TCR derives from a young man in good health. Some clones in this sample may be carry-over from other donors' samples. V is TRBV10-3 and J is TRBJ2-3; 7 nucleotides agree with TRBD1. The CDR3 DNA sequence: TGTGCCATCGGTACAGGGGACACAGATACGCAGTATTTT. As protein: CAIGTGDTDTQYF.